Listed below are T cell receptor beta chains from one sample, sequenced in a study of blood T cell repertoires in COVID-19. Clones were read by immunoSEQ multiplex PCR, and TCRdb kept only the in-frame ones, dropping some. The table lists 100,000 to 150,000 clones, 70% to 90% of them singletons. The source material was peripheral blood. The receptors come from a man aged 70-80 years who had recovered from COVID-19. CDR3s include the opening cysteine and the closing phenylalanine or tryptophan. A D gene is named only where the DNA matches it firmly. Size is stated for part of the rows, as once, few or many counts, or as a class when the clone is expanded.

size	D	V	J	CDR3	DNA
NA	NA	TRBV7-3	TRBJ1-1	CASSLQGWGTEAFF	TGTGCCAGCAGCTTACAGGGTTGGGGCACTGAAGCTTTCTTT
NA	NA	TRBV10-3	TRBJ2-7	CAISEGGSDYEQYF	TGTGCCATCAGTGAGGGAGGTTCGGACTACGAGCAGTACTTC
NA	TRBD2	TRBV6-1	TRBJ2-3	CASRQRGGTDTQYF	TGTGCCAGCAGACAGCGGGGGGGCACAGATACGCAGTATTTT
NA	NA	TRBV2	TRBJ1-5	CASSENRLENQPQHF	TGTGCCAGCAGTGAAAACAGGCTGGAGAATCAGCCCCAGCATTTT
once	TRBD1	TRBV18	TRBJ1-1	CASSPTGAEGTEAFF	TGTGCCAGCTCACCTACAGGGGCCGAGGGCACTGAAGCTTTCTTT
NA	NA	TRBV28	TRBJ2-6	CASRPGSGANVLTF	TGTGCCAGCAGGCCGGGCTCTGGGGCCAACGTCCTGACTTTC
NA	NA	TRBV5-1	TRBJ1-1	CASSLQGSNTEAFF	TGCGCCAGCAGCTTGCAGGGATCGAACACTGAAGCTTTCTTT
NA	TRBD2	TRBV10-3	TRBJ2-5	CAISKSGGSQETQYF	TGTGCCATCAGTAAGAGCGGGGGTTCACAAGAGACCCAGTACTTC
NA	TRBD2	TRBV5-4	TRBJ2-2	CASRPTSGGGNTGELFF	TGTGCCAGCAGACCTACTAGCGGGGGAGGAAACACCGGGGAGCTGTTTTTT
NA	TRBD1	TRBV19	TRBJ1-2	CASSIWSGQGNYGYTF	TGTGCCAGTAGTATATGGTCGGGACAGGGGAACTATGGCTACACCTTC
NA	NA	TRBV28	TRBJ2-1	CASSLGGADNEQFF	TGTGCCAGCAGTTTGGGGGGGGCGGACAATGAGCAGTTCTTC
NA	TRBD1	TRBV28	TRBJ1-5	CASSLNGQGFINQPQHF	TGTGCCAGCAGTCTAAACGGACAGGGCTTTATCAATCAGCCCCAGCATTTT
NA	NA	TRBV13	TRBJ2-7	CASSGRSRARHEQYF	TGTGCCAGCAGCGGACGTTCCAGGGCTAGGCACGAGCAGTACTTC
NA	TRBD1	TRBV9	TRBJ2-2	CASSATRGPGELFF	TGTGCCAGCAGCGCAACCAGGGGGCCCGGGGAGCTGTTTTTT
few	NA	TRBV7-3	TRBJ2-3	CASSTLPSDTQYF	TGTGCCAGCAGCACGCTACCATCAGATACGCAGTATTTT
NA	TRBD1	TRBV5-1	TRBJ2-3	CASSGRDRGTLLDTQYF	TGCGCCAGCAGCGGGAGGGACAGGGGGACGCTTTTGGATACGCAGTATTTT
NA	TRBD1	TRBV19	TRBJ1-2	CASSPDRVDYGYTF	TGTGCCAGTAGTCCAGACAGGGTGGACTATGGCTACACCTTC
NA	NA	TRBV5-5	TRBJ2-7	CASSLGPDSRSYEQYF	TGTGCCAGCAGCTTGGGGCCGGACAGTCGATCCTACGAGCAGTACTTC
NA	TRBD2	TRBV9	TRBJ2-3	CASSATSGRTDTQYF	TGTGCCAGCAGCGCTACTAGCGGGAGAACAGATACGCAGTATTTT
NA	TRBD1	TRBV11-1	TRBJ2-1	CASSLGQGAFNEQFF	TGTGCCAGCAGCTTAGGACAGGGGGCGTTCAATGAGCAGTTCTTC
few	NA	TRBV27	TRBJ2-7	CASSSDSEYEQYF	TGTGCCAGCAGTTCCGACAGCGAATACGAGCAGTACTTC
NA	NA	TRBV27	TRBJ1-4	CASSLSARWDEKLFF	TGTGCCAGCAGTTTATCGGCCAGGTGGGATGAAAAACTGTTTTTT
NA	NA	TRBV9	TRBJ2-3	CASSVEMGRTTDTQYF	TGTGCCAGCAGCGTAGAAATGGGGCGAACGACAGATACGCAGTATTTT
NA	TRBD2	TRBV7-3	TRBJ2-1	CASRQGLAWRNEQFF	TGTGCCAGCAGGCAAGGACTAGCGTGGCGCAATGAGCAGTTCTTC
NA	TRBD1	TRBV11-1	TRBJ1-1	CASSSTTGERRAFF	TGTGCCAGCAGCTCCACGACAGGGGAAAGAAGAGCTTTCTTT
NA	NA	TRBV5-1	TRBJ1-2	CASSRSPGQYGYTF	TGCGCCAGCAGCCGTAGTCCAGGTCAATATGGCTACACCTTC
NA	TRBD1	TRBV29-1	TRBJ2-3	CSVRDRGTDTQYF	TGCAGCGTCCGGGACAGGGGAACAGATACGCAGTATTTT
NA	NA	TRBV7-9	TRBJ1-1	CASGSGTLNTEAFF	TGTGCCAGCGGATCCGGGACTCTGAACACTGAAGCTTTCTTT
NA	NA	TRBV2	TRBJ1-2	CATSPGYGYTF	TGTGCCACCAGTCCAGGCTATGGCTACACCTTC
NA	NA	TRBV6-2/TRBV6-3	TRBJ2-7	CASSYSIFRTDYEQYF	TGTGCCAGCAGTTACTCGATATTCCGGACAGACTACGAGCAGTACTTC
NA	NA	TRBV7-3	TRBJ2-5	CASSPSYQETQYF	TGTGCCAGCAGCCCCTCGTACCAAGAGACCCAGTACTTC
few	TRBD1	TRBV2	TRBJ1-4	CASSKDRGEEKLFF	TGTGCCAGCAGTAAGGACAGGGGGGAAGAAAAACTGTTTTTT
NA	TRBD1	TRBV18	TRBJ1-1	CASSPLRQGKTEAFF	TGTGCCAGCTCACCACTCAGACAGGGTAAGACTGAAGCTTTCTTT
NA	NA	TRBV4-3	TRBJ2-5	CASSQGGRGQETQYF	TGCGCCAGCAGCCAAGGGGGCAGGGGACAAGAGACCCAGTACTTC
NA	NA	TRBV7-9	TRBJ1-3	CASSLQGTGNTIYF	TGTGCCAGCAGCTTACAGGGGACTGGAAACACCATATATTTT
NA	NA	TRBV21-1	TRBJ2-3	CASSKEARVSTDTQYF	TGTGCCAGCAGCAAAGAAGCGCGGGTAAGCACAGATACGCAGTATTTT